This T cell receptor beta chain derives from a study of a mutant IDH1 vaccine in newly diagnosed glioma. Study-wide background: At weeks 1, 3, 5, 7, 11, 15, 19 and 23, patients received a vaccination, eight in all. Patients previously underwent radiotherapy, temozolomide, or both, and most underwent both. Vaccines were begun 4-6 weeks after radiotherapy alone, or with temozolomide cycles.

The time point was: week 11, during vaccination. In the vaccine, a single dose held 300 ug of the mutant IDH1 20-mer peptide, along with topical imiquimod. In germline, CDR1 is SEHNR, CDR2 FQNEAQ (reference sequence). V lost 4 bases to trimming and J lost 6 bases, with 10 bases between them. The length of the CDR3 is 12 residues. About this clone: Its specificity is not known.

Profiling relied on immunoSEQ multiplex PCR, and the TCRdb table lists in-frame clones only, not all of them. In the table there are about 130,000 clones, around 80% of which are singletons. Material: PBMCs, obtained from a glioma patient whose treatment included an IDH1 peptide vaccine. The clonotype originates from a man aged 40-49 years with glioma. This chain uses TRBV7-9 with TRBJ2-7; D remains ambiguous. CDR3: CASSSGLREQYF. The CDR3 DNA reads TGTGCCAGCAGCTCCGGGCTCCGCGAGCAGTACTTC.